This passage covers 15 T cell receptor beta chains from one sample sequenced in a study of CD8 T cells in Susac syndrome. The authors reverse transcribed roughly 0.5 to 1 ug RNA with random hexamers. Using its own MiXCR run on the immunoSEQ multiplex PCR reads, TCRdb lists one record per CDR3 protein. The data contain approximately 220,000 distinct CDR3 sequences, over 90% of them seen just once; the ten biggest clones take up approximately 0.075%. The sequencing sample was made of CD4+ T cells from PBMCs. Receptors originate from a human donor with multiple sclerosis.

This chain links TRBV6-1 with TRBJ1-5, with 7 bases matching TRBD1. This CDR3 has 13 amino acids. In germline, CDR1 is MNHNS, CDR2 SASEGT. J gave up 5 bases and V 6 bases, and 4 bases lay outside the gene matches. Written as DNA, the CDR3 is TGTGCCAGCAGAGACAGGGTCCATCAGCCCCAGCATTTT. Amino acid sequence: CASRDRVHQPQHF.

The chain joins TRBV30 to TRBJ1-2; 7 nucleotides align to TRBD1. Trimming took 2 bases from V and 1 from J; bases not matched to a gene: 1. The CDR3 sequence is 13 residues long. Germline CDR1 is GTSNPN and CDR2 is SVGIG (reference sequence). CDR3 protein: CAWSTGDNYGYTF. CDR3 nucleotide sequence: TGTGCCTGGAGTACAGGGGATAACTATGGCTACACCTTC.

This clonotype came up once. The gene calls are TRBV2 and TRBJ2-7, with 7 bases that match TRBD1. The CDR3 loop spans 16 amino acids. J lost 3 bases, V lost 3 bases, and 11 bases had no gene match. Germline CDR1 SNHLY, CDR2 FYNNEI. CDR3 coding DNA: TGTGCCAGCAGTGATCTCGTTCTAGGGACAGACTACGAGCAGTACTTC. Translation: CASSDLVLGTDYEQYF.

The chain uses TRBV29-1 and TRBJ2-1; 8 bases line up with TRBD1. The CDR3 covers 16 residues. Trimming removed 1 base from V and 6 bases from J; junction bases left unmatched: 11. Germline V gene lookup returns CDR1 SQVTM and CDR2 ANQGSEA. The CDR3, as DNA: TGCAGCGTTGAAGGGCCCTTAGGACAGGGAGGCAATGAGCAGTTCTTC. Protein sequence: CSVEGPLGQGGNEQFF.

V gene TRBV3-1 combines with J gene TRBJ1-3; D uncertain. V lost 7 bases, J lost 1 base, and 8 bases lay in between. Per the germline V gene, CDR1 is LGHDT and CDR2 is YNNKEL (reference sequence). The length of the CDR3 is 13 residues. As DNA, the CDR3 is TGTGCCAGCAACGAATATTCTGGAAACACCATATATTTT. Protein: CASNEYSGNTIYF.

The chain couples TRBV18 to TRBJ2-5; TRBD2 is a possible D gene (5 bases). Trimming took off 2 bases at V and 4 bases at J, with 8 bases between the two ends. Germline CDR1 KGHSH, CDR2 LQKENI. This CDR3 has 13 residues. Written as DNA, the CDR3 is TGTGCCAGCTCACCATCAGGAGGAGAGACCCAGTACTTC. Protein product: CASSPSGGETQYF. Using reference TRBV18 and TRBJ2-5 for the parts outside the CDR3, the full variable domain is NAGVMQNPRHLVRRRGQEARLRCSPMKGHSHVYWYRQLPEEGLKFMVYLQKENIIDESGMPKERFSAEFPKEGPSILRIQQVVRGDSAAYFCASSPSGGETQYFGPGTRLLVL.

This chain connects TRBV12-3 or TRBV12-4 to TRBJ2-4, with unresolved D. Trimming stripped 1 base from V and 6 bases from J, with 16 bases between. The CDR3 length is 16 residues. The CDR3 spells CASSLVGVIVGNIQYF. For the CDR3, the DNA is TGTGCCAGCAGTTTAGTTGGAGTTATAGTAGGAAACATTCAGTACTTC.

As regards this clonotype: At one end, the junction sequence differs from germline, possibly due to a read error. The chain has TRBV30 and TRBJ1-1; possible D gene TRBD1, 6 bases. Germline V gives CDR1 GTSNPN, CDR2 SVGIG (reference sequence). The CDR3 has 11 amino acids. As DNA, the CDR3 is TGTGCCTGGAGTGTGGGGGGGCAGCTTCCCTTT. It specifies CAWSVGGQLPF.

The rearrangement joins TRBV29-1 to TRBJ2-4, with 9 positions matching TRBD1. This CDR3 is 13 amino acids long. Germline values: CDR1 SQVTM, CDR2 ANQGSEA. Trimming cost V 5 bases and J 6 bases; bases outside gene matches: 5. The CDR3 loop reads CSVFTGQGNIQYF. CDR3 nucleotides: TGCAGCGTTTTCACGGGACAGGGAAACATTCAGTACTTC.

This chain joins TRBV5-6 and TRBJ1-4, with 9 bases matching TRBD1. The CDR3 is made up of 15 amino acids. After removal of 4 bases from V and 3 bases from J, the junction contained 4 bases not matched to a gene. Germline values: CDR1 SGHDT, CDR2 YYEEEE. The CDR3 loop reads CASSGTGRSNEKLFF. The CDR3 DNA reads TGTGCCAGCAGCGGGACAGGGCGTTCTAATGAAAAACTGTTTTTT.

V usage is TRBV12-3 or TRBV12-4 and J usage is TRBJ1-1; tentatively, D is TRBD1 (6 bases). This CDR3 is 15 amino acids long. Trimming took 1 base from V and 3 from J, leaving 12 bases between them. CDR3 sequence: CASSLGGDKDTEAFF. The DNA of the CDR3 is TGTGCCAGCAGTTTAGGTGGGGACAAAGACACTGAAGCTTTCTTT.

The chain is built from TRBV2 and TRBJ2-4; D possibly corresponds to TRBD2 (6 bases). The CDR3 spans 12 residues. CDR1 is SNHLY, CDR2 FYNNEI, per germline. Deletions cut 8 bases from V and 1 base from J, with 6 bases between. The CDR3 nucleotides read TGTGCCAGCCGGGAGGCCAAAAACATTCAGTACTTC. The encoded protein is CASREAKNIQYF.

This chain links TRBV12-5 with TRBJ2-2; TRBD2 agrees at 8 bases. The CDR3 contains 18 residues. CDR1 and CDR2 from the germline V gene are LGHNT and FRNRAP. J was trimmed by 1 base and V by 1 base; bases with no gene match: 8. The CDR3 DNA reads TGTGCTAGTGGTTTGGGACAGCGGGGGTTAGGGAACACCGGGGAGCTGTTTTTT. This sequence encodes CASGLGQRGLGNTGELFF.

This clonotype occurred once. The chain couples TRBV7-2 to TRBJ1-1; 7 nucleotides align to TRBD1. After removal of 5 bases from V and 2 bases from J, the junction contained 17 bases not matched to a gene. CDR1 is SGHTA and CDR2 is FQGNSA in the germline V gene. The CDR3 spans 18 residues. CDR3 nucleotide sequence: TGTGCCAGCAGCCCCGATCCCCCCGGGGGACAGATCAACACTGAAGCTTTCTTT. This encodes CASSPDPPGGQINTEAFF.

V and J are TRBV29-1 and TRBJ1-6, with 8 positions matching TRBD1. In germline, CDR1 is SQVTM, CDR2 ANQGSEA. This CDR3 has 13 amino acids. Trimming removed 6 bases from V and 10 bases from J; junction bases left unmatched: 8. The CDR3 DNA sequence: TGCAGCGTAAGCGGGACAGGAGGCTCACCCCTCCACTTT. Translated, it gives CSVSGTGGSPLHF.